Sequencing of this TCR beta chain was carried out in a study of OX40 agonist ivuxolimab in advanced cancers. Study-wide context: Ivuxolimab was an agonistic, fully human IgG2 monoclonal antibody directed against OX40 (CD134), a costimulatory receptor. Intravenous ivuxolimab was administered to patients every 2 weeks at six dose levels: 0.01, 0.1, 0.3, 1.5, 3 and 10 mg/kg. Among the approximately 50 dose-escalation patients, about 20 had hepatocellular carcinoma, approximately 15 melanoma, 9 renal cell carcinoma and 9 head and neck cancer. The dose-escalation cohort was approximately 83% male with a mean age of approximately 60 years, ranging from roughly 20 to 80. Peripheral TCRbeta sequencing aimed to test whether ivuxolimab altered TCR sequence diversity and caused clonal T-cell expansion. Prior anti-PD-1, anti-PD-L1 or anti-CTLA-4 therapy was permitted, and checkpoint inhibitors had been received by 30% to 40% of dose-escalation patients. The monotherapy dose-escalation portion (N of about 50 patients) of the phase I ivuxolimab trial is reported in the paper. Partial responses occurred in three dose-escalation patients: two with cutaneous melanoma and one with hepatocellular carcinoma.

To note about this clone: The antigen it binds to is not known. No much larger clone exists at a distance of one base, and base qualities are not known.

Patients with autoimmune disease history or receiving systemic immunosuppression were excluded from the trial. Peripheral blood for TCR sequencing was drawn from every dose cohort at baseline, at cycle 4 day 1 and at cycle 7 day 1. Samples were obtained from an open-label, multicenter, first-in-human phase I dose-escalation trial of ivuxolimab. Adults with locally advanced or metastatic melanoma, renal cell carcinoma, hepatocellular carcinoma or head and neck squamous cell carcinoma were enrolled in the trial. Before TCR sequencing, CD4+ T cells and CD8+ T cells from peripheral blood were sorted into separate populations. From its cysteine to its phenylalanine, the CDR3 spans 17 amino acids. CDR3 DNA is the only sequence kept; it has 51 bases, read in frame from the first base. V is cut back by 4 bases and J by 2 bases, with 14 bases in the junction unmatched. The germline V gene encodes CDR1 SNHLY and CDR2 FYNNEI.

Genomic DNA was isolated from the sorted cells so that the TCRbeta CDR3 region could be sequenced. TCRbeta CDR3 regions were sequenced using the immunoSEQ Assay. The table was pulled from immuneACCESS by TCRdb, which kept in-frame rearrangements only. Such tables lose some clones; where checked, under half of the loss comes from unresolved V genes, and the rest has no known cause. In this sample the table shows approximately 160,000 clones, roughly 94% of which occur a single time. Approximately 0.3% of the sample is taken by the ten largest. Findings and caveats that apply to the study as a whole: After ivuxolimab, CD8+ T cells had more expanded clones than CD4+ T cells on average. The antigen specificity of the peripheral T cells that underwent clonal expansion was not determined. In the 0.1-3.0 mg/kg groups, partial responders were among the patients with the lowest normalized peripheral clonal expansion, particularly in CD8+ T cells. Clonal expansion of both CD4+ and CD8+ blood T cells was observed from baseline to week 6 at doses 0.1 to 3.0 mg/kg. Low levels of normalized T-cell clonal expansion were also seen in some patients who did not respond.

This clonotype was sampled from an adult with an advanced solid tumor such as melanoma, head and neck, liver or kidney cancer. The V and J segments used are TRBV2 and TRBJ2-7; 7 central nucleotides agree with TRBD1. The source was CD4+ or CD8+ T cells sorted from blood, collected in a trial of the OX40 agonist ivuxolimab. The sequenced DNA is TGTGCCAGCAGTGCGCGAACTGGACAGGTCTTAACCTACGAGCAGTACTTC. Its protein reads: CASSARTGQVLTYEQYF.